The clone carrying this T cell receptor beta chain appeared a single time. Libraries were prepared by immunoSEQ multiplex PCR; TCRdb keeps only in-frame clonotypes and omits some of them. There are about 200,000 clones in the sample; roughly 90% occur only once, and roughly 0.56% lies in the top ten. The data stem from a study of blood T cell repertoires in COVID-19. Study at large: The study drew acute and convalescent COVID-19 samples from the United States, Italy and Spain.

Germline loops: CDR1 SGHTA, CDR2 FQGNSA. Germline trimming cut 5 bases from V and 5 bases from J; bases unmatched to any gene: 11. The CDR3 has 15 residues. The rearrangement links TRBV7-2 to TRBJ2-7; 8 bases are a match to TRBD2. The receptor's source is a man aged 45-60 years with acute or convalescent COVID-19. The material sequenced was peripheral blood. CDR3 protein: CASSPLAGIGHEQYF. CDR3 bases: TGTGCCAGCAGCCCCTTAGCGGGAATAGGCCACGAGCAGTACTTC.